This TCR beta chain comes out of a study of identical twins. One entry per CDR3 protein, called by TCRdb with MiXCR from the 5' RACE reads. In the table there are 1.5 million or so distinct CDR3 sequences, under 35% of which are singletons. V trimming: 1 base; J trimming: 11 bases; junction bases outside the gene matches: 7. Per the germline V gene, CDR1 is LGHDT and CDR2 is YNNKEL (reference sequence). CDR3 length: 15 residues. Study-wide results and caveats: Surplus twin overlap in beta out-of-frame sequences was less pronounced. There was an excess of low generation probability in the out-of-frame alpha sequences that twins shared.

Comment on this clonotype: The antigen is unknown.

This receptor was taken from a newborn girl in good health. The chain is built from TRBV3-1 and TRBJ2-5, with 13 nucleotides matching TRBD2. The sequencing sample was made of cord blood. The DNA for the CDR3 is TGTGCCAGCAGCCAAGGACTAGCGGGGGGTCAACAGCAGTACTTC. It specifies CASSQGLAGGQQQYF.